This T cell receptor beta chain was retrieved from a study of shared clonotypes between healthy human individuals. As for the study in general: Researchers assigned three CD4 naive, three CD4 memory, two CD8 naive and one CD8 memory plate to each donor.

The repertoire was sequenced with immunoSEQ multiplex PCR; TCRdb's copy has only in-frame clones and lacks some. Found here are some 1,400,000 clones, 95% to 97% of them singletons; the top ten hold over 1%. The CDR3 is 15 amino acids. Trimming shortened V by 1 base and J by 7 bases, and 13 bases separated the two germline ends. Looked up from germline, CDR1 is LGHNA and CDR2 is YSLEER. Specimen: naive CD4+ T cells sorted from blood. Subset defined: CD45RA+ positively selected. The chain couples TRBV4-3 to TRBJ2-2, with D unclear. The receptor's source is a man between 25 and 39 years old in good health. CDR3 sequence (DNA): TGCGCCAGCAGCCAAGGCCCGAGTAGAGTCGGGGAGCTGTTTTTT. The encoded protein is CASSQGPSRVGELFF.